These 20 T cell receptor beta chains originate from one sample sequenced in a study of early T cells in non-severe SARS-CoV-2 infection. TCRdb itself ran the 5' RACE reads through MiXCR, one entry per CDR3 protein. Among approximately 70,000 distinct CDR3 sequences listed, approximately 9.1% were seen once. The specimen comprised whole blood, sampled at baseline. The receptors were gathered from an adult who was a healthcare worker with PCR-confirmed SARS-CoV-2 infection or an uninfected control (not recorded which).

The CDR3 region has the DNA TGCGCCAGCAGTGAGCGGCTAGCGGGAGGTGGGAAGACCTCCTACGAGCAGTACTTC. Amino acid sequence: CASSERLAGGGKTSYEQYF. The chain employs TRBV10-2 and TRBJ2-7, with 11 bases fitting TRBD2. This CDR3 is 19 amino acids long. The germline CDR1 and CDR2 sequences are WSHSY and SAAADI. The V and J ends lost 2 bases and 0 bases, in that order; junction bases with no gene match: 12.

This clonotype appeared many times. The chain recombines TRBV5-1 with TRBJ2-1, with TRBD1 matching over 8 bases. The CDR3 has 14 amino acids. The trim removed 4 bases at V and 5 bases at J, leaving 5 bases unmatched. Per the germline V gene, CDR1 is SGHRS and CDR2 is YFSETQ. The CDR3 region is CASSVGTGNNEQFF. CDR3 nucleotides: TGCGCCAGCAGCGTCGGGACAGGCAACAATGAGCAGTTCTTC.

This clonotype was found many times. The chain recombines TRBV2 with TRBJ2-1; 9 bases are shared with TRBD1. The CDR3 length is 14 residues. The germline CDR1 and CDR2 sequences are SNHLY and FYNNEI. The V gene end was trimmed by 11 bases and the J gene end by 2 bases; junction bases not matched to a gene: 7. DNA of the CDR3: TGTGCCGGATCCGGGACAGGGACCTACAATGAGCAGTTCTTC. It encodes CAGSGTGTYNEQFF.

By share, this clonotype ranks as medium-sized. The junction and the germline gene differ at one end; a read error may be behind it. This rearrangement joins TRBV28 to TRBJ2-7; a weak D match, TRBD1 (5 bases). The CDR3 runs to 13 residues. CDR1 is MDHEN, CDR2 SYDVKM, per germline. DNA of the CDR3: TGTGCCAGCAGTCCACCCACCAGGGCCCAATTGAACTTC. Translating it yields CASSPPTRAQLNF.

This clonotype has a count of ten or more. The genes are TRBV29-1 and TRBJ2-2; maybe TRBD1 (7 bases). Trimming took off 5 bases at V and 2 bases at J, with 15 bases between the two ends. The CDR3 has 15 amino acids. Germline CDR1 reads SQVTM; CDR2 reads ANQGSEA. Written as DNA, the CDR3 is TGCAGCGTTTCTCCAGGGGGAGGAAACACCGGGGAGCTGTTTTTT. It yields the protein CSVSPGGGNTGELFF.

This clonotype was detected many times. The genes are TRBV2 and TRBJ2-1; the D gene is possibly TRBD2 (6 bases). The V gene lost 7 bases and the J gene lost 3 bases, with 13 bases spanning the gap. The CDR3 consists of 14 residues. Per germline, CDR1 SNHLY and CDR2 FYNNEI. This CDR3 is CASNLGTYYNEQFF. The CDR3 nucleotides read TGTGCCAGCAATCTTGGGACTTACTACAATGAGCAGTTCTTC. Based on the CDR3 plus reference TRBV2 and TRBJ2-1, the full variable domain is EPEVTQTPSHQVTQMGQEVILRCVPISNHLYFYWYRQILGQKVEFLVSFYNNEISEKSEIFDDQFSVERPDGSNFTLKIRSTKLEDSAMYFCASNLGTYYNEQFFGPGTRLTVL.

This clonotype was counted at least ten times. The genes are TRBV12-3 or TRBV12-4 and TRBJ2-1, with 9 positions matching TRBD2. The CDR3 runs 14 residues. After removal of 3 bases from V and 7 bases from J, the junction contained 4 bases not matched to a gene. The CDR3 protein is CASSFAGGPNEQFF. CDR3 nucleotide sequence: TGTGCCAGCAGTTTCGCGGGAGGGCCAAATGAGCAGTTCTTC.

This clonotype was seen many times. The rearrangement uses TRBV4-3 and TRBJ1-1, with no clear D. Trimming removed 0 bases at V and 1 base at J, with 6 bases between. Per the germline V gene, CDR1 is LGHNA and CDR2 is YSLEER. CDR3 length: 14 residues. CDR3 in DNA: TGCGCCAGCAGCCAAGACCCCCCGAACACTGAAGCTTTCTTT. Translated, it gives CASSQDPPNTEAFF.

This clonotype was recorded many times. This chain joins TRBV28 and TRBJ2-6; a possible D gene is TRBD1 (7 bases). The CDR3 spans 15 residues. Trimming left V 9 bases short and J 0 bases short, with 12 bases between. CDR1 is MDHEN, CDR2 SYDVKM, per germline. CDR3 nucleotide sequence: TGTGCCAGTAATCAGGGGGGCTCTGGGGCCAACGTCCTGACTTTC. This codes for CASNQGGSGANVLTF.

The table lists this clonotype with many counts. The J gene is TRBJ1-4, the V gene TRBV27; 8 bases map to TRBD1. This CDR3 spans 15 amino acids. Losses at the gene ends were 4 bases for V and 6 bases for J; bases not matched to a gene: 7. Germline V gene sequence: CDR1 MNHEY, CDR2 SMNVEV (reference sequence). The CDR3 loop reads CASSYDRGEYEKLFF. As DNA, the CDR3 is TGTGCCAGCAGTTACGACAGGGGTGAATATGAAAAACTGTTTTTT.

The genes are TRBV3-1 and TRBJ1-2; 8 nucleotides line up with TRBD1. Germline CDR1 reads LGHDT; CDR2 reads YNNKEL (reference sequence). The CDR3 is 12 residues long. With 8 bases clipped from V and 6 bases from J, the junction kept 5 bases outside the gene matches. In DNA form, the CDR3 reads TGTGCCAGCCGGACAGGGAATAATGGCTACACCTTC. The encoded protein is CASRTGNNGYTF.

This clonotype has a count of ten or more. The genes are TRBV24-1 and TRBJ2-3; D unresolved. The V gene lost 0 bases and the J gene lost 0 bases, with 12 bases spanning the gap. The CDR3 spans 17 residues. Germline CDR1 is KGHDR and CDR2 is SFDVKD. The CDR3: CATSDLGRLGSTDTQYF. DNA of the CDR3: TGTGCCACCAGTGATTTGGGGCGGCTGGGGAGCACAGATACGCAGTATTTT.

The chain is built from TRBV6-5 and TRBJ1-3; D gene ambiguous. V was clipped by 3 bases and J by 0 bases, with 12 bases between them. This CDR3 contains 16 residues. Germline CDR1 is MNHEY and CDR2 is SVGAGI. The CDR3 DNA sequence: TGTGCCAGCAGTTATACATCGCCTTCCTCTGGAAACACCATATATTTT. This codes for CASSYTSPSSGNTIYF.

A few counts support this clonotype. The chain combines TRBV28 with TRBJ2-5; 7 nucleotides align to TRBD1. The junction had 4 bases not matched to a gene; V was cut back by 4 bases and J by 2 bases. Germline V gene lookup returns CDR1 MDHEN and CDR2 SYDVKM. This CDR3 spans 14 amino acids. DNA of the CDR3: TGTGCCAGCAGTTACCGACAGGGACAAGAGACCCAGTACTTC. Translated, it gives CASSYRQGQETQYF.

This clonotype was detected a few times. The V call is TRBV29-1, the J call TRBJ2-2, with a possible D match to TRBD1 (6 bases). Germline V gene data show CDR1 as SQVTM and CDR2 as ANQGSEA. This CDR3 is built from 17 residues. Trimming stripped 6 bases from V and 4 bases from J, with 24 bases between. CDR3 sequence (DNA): TGCAGCGTCGAATCACGGGCGGTCAGGGGAAGCACCGGGGAGCTGTTTTTT. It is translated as CSVESRAVRGSTGELFF.

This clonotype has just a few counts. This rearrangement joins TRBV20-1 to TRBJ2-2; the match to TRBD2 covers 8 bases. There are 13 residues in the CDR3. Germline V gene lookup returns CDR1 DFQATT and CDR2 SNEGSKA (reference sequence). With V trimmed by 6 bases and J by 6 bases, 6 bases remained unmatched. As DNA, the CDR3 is TGCAGTGCCAAGGGACTAGTTGCCGGGGAGCTGTTTTTT. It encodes CSAKGLVAGELFF.

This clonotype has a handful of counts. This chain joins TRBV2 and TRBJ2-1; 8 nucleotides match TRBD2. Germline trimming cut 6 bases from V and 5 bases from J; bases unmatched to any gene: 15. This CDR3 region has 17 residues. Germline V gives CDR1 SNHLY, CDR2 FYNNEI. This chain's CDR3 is CASSPAGALHWDNEQFF. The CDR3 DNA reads TGTGCCAGCAGCCCAGCGGGAGCTTTACACTGGGACAATGAGCAGTTCTTC.

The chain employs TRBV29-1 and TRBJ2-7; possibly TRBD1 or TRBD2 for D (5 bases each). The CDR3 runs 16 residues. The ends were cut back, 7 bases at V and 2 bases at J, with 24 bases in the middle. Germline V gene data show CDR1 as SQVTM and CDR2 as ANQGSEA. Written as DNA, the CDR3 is TGCAGCGCCTCGGCTAGCCGGAGTAGGGGAACCTACGAGCAGTACTTC. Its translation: CSASASRSRGTYEQYF.

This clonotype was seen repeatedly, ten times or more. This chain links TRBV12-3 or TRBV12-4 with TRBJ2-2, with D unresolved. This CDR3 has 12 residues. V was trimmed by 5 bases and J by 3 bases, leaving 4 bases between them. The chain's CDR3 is CASSSYTGELFF. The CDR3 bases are TGTGCCAGCAGTAGTTACACCGGGGAGCTGTTTTTT.

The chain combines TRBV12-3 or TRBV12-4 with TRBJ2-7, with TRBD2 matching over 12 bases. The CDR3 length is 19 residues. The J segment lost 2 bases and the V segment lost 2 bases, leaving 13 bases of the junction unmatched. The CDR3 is CASSLFLAGGNTLTYEQYF. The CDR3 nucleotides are TGTGCCAGCAGTTTATTCCTAGCGGGAGGGAATACATTAACCTACGAGCAGTACTTC.